This T cell receptor beta chain derives from a study of identical twins. Remarks on this clonotype: Antigen specificity is unknown.

The CDR3 loop spans 15 amino acids. Germline values: CDR1 KGHSH, CDR2 LQKENI. Trimming at V came to 1 base and at J to 4 bases, leaving 5 bases not matched to a gene. cDNA carried unique molecular identifiers, and a universal primer site was added by template switching. MiXCR, applied by TCRdb to the 5' RACE reads, yields one record per CDR3 protein. The top ten hold about 0.54% of the sample, which has some 500,000 distinct CDR3 sequences, 12% to 15% seen once. Healthy Caucasian donors formed the entire cohort. Whole-study results and caveats: Models underestimated TCR alpha sharing (out-of-frame) in monozygotic twins.

These data were also reused for a study on yellow fever vaccine responses in identical twins.

Sequencing was performed on CD4+ T cells sorted from blood. The clonotype originates from a woman in her late teens or twenties in good health. This chain links TRBV18 with TRBJ2-5, with TRBD1 matching over 8 bases. The CDR3 DNA sequence: TGTGCCAGCTCACCACGGACAGGGTTGGGAGAGACCCAGTACTTC. Residues: CASSPRTGLGETQYF.